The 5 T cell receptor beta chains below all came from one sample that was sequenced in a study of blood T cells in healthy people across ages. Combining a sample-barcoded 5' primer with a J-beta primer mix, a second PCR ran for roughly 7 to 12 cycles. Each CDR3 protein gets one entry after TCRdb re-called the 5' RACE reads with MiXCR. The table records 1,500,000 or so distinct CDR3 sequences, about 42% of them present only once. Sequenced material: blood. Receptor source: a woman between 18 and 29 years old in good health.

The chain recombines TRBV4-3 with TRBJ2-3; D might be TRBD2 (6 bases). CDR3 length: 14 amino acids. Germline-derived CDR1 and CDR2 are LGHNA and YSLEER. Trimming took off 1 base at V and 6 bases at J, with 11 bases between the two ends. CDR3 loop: CASSQAGTGDTQYF. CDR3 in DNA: TGCGCCAGCAGCCAAGCCGGGACTGGGGATACGCAGTATTTT.

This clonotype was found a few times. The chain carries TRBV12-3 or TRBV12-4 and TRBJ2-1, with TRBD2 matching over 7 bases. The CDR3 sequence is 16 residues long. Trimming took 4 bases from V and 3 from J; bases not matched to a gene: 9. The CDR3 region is CASSSLSAGDYNEQFF. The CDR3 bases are TGTGCCAGCAGTTCCCTAAGTGCGGGGGACTACAATGAGCAGTTCTTC.

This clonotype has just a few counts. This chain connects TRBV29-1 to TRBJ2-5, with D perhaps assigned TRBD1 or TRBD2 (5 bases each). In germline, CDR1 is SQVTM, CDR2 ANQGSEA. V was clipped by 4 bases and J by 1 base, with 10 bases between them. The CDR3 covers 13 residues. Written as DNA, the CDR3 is TGCAGCGTTGGCCGGGACCTCCAAGAGACCCAGTACTTC. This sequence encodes CSVGRDLQETQYF.

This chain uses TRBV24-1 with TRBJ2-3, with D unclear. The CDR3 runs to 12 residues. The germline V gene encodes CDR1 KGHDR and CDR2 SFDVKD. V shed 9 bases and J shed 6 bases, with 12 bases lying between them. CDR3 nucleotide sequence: TGTGCCACCGGTAAGAGGATGGATACGCAGTATTTT. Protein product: CATGKRMDTQYF.

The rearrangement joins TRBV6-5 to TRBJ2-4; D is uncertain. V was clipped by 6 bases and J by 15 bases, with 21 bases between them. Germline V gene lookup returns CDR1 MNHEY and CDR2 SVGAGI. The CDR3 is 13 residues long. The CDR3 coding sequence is TGTGCCAGCAGACTCGGTTTATCCTACGAGCGGTACTTC. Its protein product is CASRLGLSYERYF.